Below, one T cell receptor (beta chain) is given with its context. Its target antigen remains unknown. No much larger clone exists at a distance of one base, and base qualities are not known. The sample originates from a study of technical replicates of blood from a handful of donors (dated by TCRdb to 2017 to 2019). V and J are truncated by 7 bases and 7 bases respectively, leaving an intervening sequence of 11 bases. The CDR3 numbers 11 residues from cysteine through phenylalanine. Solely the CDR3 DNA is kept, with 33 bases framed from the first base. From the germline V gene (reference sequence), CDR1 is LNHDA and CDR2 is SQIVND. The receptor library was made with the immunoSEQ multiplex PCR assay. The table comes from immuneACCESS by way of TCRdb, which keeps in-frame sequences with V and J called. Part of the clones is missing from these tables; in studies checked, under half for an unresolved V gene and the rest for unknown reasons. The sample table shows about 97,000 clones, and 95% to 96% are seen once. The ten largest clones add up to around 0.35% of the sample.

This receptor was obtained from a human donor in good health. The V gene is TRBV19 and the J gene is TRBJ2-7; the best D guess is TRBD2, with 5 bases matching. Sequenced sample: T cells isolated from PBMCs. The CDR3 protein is CASTYGEEQYF. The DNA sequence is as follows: TGTGCCAGTACCTATGGGGAGGAGCAGTACTTC. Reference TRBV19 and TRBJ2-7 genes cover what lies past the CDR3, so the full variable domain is DGGITQSPKYLFRKEGQNVTLSCEQNLNHDAMYWYRQDPGQGLRLIYYSQIVNDFQKGDIAEGYSVSREKKESFPLTVTSAQKNPTAFYLCASTYGEEQYFGPGTRLTVT.